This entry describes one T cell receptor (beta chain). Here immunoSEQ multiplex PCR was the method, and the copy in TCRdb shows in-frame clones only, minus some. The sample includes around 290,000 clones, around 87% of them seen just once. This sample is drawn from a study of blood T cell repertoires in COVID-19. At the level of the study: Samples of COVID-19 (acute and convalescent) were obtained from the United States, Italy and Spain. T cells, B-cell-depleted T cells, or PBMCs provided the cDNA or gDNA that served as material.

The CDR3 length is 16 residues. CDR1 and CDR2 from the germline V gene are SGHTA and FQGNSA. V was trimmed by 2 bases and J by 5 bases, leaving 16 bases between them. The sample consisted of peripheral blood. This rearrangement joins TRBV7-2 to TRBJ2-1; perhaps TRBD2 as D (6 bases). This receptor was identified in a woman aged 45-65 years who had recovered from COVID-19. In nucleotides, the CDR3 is TGTGCCAGCAGCTTAAACCCGGGAGTAAGGCACAATGAGCAGTTCTTC. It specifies CASSLNPGVRHNEQFF.